In this sample, the clone carrying this T cell receptor (beta chain) turned up once. The record originates from a study of blood T cell repertoires in COVID-19. Profiled with immunoSEQ multiplex PCR; TCRdb holds only in-frame clones, not every one. The table records approximately 530,000 clones, 85% to 90% of them present only once. The CDR3 is made up of 16 amino acids. The chain carries TRBV12-2 and TRBJ2-3; the DNA was not compared with TRBD1, the D call given in the table. TRBV12-2 is a listed pseudogene. Sequenced input: peripheral blood. This TCR came from a woman in her 50s with COVID-19, enrolled during active disease. The DNA of the CDR3 is TGTGCAAGTCGCTTGCCGACAGGGGTCAGAACAGATACGCAGTATTTT. It is translated as CASRLPTGVRTDTQYF.